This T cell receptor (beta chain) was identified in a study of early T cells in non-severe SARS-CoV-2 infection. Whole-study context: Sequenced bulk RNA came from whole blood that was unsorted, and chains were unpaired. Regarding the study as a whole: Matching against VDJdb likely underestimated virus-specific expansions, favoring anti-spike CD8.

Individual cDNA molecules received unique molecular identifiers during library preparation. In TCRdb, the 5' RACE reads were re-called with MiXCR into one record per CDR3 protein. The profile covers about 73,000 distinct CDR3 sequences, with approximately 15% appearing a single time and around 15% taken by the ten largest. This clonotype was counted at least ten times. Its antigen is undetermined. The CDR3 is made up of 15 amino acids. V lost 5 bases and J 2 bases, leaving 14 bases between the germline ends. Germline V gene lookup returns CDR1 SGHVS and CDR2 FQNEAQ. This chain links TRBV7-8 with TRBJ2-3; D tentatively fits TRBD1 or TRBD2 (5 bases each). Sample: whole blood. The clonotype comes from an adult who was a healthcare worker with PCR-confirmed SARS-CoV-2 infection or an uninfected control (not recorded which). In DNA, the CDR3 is TGTGCCAGCAGCGAAGGGACGGCCTACACAGATACGCAGTATTTT. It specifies CASSEGTAYTDTQYF.